This T cell receptor beta chain was sequenced during a study of blood T cell repertoires in COVID-19. Method: immunoSEQ multiplex PCR; TCRdb's copy keeps in-frame clones and lacks some. Found here are about 340,000 clones, about 88% of them singletons; the top ten hold 6% to 8%. The CDR3 is 15 amino acids. Germline lookup yields CDR1 MRHNA and CDR2 SNTAGT. J was trimmed by 0 bases and V by 9 bases; bases with no gene match: 9. This TCR was sampled from a woman in her 70s with COVID-19, enrolled during active disease. Sequenced: peripheral blood. This chain joins TRBV6-4 and TRBJ2-3; the match to TRBD2 covers 7 bases. CDR3 coding DNA: TGTGCCAGTCAAAAGCGGGACTTCAGCACAGATACGCAGTATTTT. Amino acid sequence: CASQKRDFSTDTQYF.